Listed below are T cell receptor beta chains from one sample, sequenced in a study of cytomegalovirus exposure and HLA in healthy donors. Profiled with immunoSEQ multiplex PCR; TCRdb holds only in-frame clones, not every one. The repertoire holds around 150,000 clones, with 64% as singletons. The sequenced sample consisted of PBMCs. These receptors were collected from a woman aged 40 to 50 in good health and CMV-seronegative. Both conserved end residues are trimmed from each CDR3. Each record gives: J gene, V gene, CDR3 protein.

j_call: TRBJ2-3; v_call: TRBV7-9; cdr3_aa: ASSLSERDTQY
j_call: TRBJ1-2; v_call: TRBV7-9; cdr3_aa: ASSLGGTGYT
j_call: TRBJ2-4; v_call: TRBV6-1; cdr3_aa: ASSEEQGLTKNIQY
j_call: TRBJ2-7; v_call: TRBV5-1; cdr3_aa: ASSYSGVIPTEQY
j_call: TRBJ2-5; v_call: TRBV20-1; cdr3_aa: SANSEETQY
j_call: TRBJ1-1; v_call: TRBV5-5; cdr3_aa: ASSHYRMNTEAF
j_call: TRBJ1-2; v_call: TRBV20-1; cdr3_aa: SAPTGPGYT
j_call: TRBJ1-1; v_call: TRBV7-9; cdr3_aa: ASSSQGLDAF
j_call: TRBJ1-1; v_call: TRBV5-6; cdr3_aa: ASSFFKRGSTAMNTEAF
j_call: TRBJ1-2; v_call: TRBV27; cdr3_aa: ASSSGQGVLGYT
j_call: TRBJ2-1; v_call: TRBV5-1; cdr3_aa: ASSFQGNEQF
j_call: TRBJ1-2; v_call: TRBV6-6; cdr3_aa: ASSFQGTDGYT
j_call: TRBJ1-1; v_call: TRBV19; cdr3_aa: ASKPNELALEAF
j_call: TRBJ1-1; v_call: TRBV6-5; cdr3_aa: ASSYSNRGRTEAF
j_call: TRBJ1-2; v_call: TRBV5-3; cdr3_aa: ARSWEVSPYGYT
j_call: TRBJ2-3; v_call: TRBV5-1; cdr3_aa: ASSSEGGGGNPLLTDTQY
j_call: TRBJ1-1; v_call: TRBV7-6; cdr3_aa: ASSLASQANTEAF
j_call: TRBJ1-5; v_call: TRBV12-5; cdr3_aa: ASGPGTGGFQPQH
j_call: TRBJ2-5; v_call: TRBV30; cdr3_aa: AWSATSEQETQY
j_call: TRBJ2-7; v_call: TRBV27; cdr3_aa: ASSLGGVGPYEQY
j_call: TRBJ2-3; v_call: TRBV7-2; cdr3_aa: ASSLRLEGMLDTQY
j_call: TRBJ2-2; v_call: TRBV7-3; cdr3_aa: ASSLADQGVTGELF
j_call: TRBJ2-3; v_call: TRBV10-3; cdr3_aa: AIRSTDTQY
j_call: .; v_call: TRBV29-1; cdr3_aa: SVGSRTYEQY
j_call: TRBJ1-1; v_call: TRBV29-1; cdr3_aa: SVARGNTEAF
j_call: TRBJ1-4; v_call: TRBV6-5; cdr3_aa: ASSYSSTTAEKLF
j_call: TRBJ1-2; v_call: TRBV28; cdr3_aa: ASSPSLVPRAGGGYT
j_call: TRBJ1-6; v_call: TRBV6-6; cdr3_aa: ASKGAYNSPLH
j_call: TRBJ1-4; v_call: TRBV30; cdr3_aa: AWSPPRDRAKLF
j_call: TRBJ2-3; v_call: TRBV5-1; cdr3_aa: ASSSQGASTDTQY
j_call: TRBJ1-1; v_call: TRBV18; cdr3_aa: ASSSWTENTEAF
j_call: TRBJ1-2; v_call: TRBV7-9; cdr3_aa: ASSPGTGGMGYT
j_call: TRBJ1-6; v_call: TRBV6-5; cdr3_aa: ASSLRQGGNSPLH
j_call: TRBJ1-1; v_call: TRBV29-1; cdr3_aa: STWGGGNTEAF
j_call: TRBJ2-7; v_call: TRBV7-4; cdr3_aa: ASSLCGGPDEQY
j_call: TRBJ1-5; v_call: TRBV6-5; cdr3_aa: ASRRQGGGQPQH
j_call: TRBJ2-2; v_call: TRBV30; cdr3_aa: AWTSDRGHYTGELF
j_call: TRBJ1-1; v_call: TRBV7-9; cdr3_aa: ASSPGQRGTLNTEAF
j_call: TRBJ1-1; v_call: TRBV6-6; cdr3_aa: ASSYGGSEAF
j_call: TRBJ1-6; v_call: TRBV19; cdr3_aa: ASTDSPYNSPLH
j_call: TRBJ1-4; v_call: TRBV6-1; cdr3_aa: ASSFRDRENEKLF
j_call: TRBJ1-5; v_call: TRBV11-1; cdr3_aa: ASSLNPDIFEQPQH
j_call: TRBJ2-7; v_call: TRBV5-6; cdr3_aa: ASSTDRGLPYEQY
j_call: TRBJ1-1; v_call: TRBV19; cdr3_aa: ASSPGGDDTEAF
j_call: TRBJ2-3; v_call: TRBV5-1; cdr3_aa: ASSLTDPLTDTQY
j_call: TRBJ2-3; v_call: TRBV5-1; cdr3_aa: ASSFGTSGATDTQY
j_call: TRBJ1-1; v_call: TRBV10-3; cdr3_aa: AISEKRRLNTEAF
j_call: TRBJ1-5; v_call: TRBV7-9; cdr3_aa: ASTLGRRVSNQPQH
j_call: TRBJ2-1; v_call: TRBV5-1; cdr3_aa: ASSLQTSGGPFEQF
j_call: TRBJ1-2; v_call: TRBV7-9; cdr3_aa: ASSLELVLTNPNYGYT
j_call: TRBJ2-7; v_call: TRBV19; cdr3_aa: ASSGSGRFTDEQY
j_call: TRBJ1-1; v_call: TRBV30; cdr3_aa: AWSVQGTNTEAF
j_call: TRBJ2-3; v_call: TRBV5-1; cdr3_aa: ASSLVDSRTDTQY
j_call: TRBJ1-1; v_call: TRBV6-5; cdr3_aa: ASNGGSYTEAF
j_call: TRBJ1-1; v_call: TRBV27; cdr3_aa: ASSPLRTGLNTEAF